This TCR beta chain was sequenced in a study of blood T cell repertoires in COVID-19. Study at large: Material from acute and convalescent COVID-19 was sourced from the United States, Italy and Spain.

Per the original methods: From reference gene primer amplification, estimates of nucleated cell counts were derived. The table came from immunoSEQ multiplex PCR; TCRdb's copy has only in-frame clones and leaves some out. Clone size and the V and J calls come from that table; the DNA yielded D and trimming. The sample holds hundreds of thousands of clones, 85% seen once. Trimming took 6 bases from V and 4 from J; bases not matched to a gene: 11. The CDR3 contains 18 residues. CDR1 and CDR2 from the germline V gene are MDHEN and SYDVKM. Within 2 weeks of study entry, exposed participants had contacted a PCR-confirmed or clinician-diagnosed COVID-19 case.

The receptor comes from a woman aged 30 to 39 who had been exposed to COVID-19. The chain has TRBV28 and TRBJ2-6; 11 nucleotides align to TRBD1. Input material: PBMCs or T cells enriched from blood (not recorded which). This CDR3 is CASSMPGQGAHGANVLTF. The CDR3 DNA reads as TGTGCCAGCAGCATGCCCGGACAGGGGGCGCACGGGGCCAACGTCCTGACTTTC.